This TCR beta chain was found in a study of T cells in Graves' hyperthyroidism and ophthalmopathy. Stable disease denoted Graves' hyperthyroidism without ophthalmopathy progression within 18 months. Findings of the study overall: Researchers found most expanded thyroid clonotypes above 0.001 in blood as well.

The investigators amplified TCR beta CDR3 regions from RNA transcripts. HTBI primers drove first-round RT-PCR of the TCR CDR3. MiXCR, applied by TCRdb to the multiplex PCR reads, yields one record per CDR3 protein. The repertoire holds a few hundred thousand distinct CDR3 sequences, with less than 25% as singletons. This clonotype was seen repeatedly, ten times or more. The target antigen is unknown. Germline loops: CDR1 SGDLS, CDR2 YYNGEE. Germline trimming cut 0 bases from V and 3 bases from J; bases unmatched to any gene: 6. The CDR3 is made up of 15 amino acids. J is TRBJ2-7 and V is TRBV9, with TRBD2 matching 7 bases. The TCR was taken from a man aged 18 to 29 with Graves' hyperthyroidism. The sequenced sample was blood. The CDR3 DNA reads TGTGCCAGCAGCGTAGGAGGGACTAATCTCTACGAGCAGTACTTC. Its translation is CASSVGGTNLYEQYF.